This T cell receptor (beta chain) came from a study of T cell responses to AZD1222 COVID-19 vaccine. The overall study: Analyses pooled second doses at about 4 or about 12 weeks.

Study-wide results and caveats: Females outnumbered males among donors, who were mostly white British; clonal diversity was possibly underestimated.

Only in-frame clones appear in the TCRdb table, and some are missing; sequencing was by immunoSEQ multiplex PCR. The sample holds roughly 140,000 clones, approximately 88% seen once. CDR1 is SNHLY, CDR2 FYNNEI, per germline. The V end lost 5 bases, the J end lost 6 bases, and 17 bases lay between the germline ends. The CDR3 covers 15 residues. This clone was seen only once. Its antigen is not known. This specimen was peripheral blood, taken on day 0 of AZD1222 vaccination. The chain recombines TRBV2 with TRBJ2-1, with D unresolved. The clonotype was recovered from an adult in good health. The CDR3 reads CASSSFGESSNEQFF. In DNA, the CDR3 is TGTGCCAGCAGTTCTTTTGGCGAAAGCAGCAATGAGCAGTTCTTC.